This T cell receptor beta chain was recorded in a study of T cell responses to AZD1222 COVID-19 vaccine. Data came from immunoSEQ multiplex PCR; TCRdb stores just in-frame clones and leaves some out. The sample holds about 78,000 clones, 88% seen once. With regard to this clone: The antigen is unknown.

Study-wide points: After the peak T cell response, and only then, were repertoires sampled. Recipients of two AZD1222 doses showed rising Spike-specific TCR breadth and depth. Dominant CD4 TCR responses targeted spike regions 160-218 and 743-854. In a largely white British group with more females than males, clonal diversity was possibly underestimated.

This CDR3 is built from 19 residues. Germline V gene data show CDR1 as SGHRS and CDR2 as YFSETQ. V dropped 3 bases and J dropped 1; count of bases not matched to a gene: 12. The source of this sequence is an adult in good health. This sample comprised peripheral blood, obtained on day 0 of MenACWY control vaccination. The chain employs TRBV5-1 and TRBJ2-2; 10 bases match TRBD1. Here the CDR3 reads CASSWRQGAGSQNTGELFF. The CDR3 DNA reads TGCGCCAGCAGCTGGAGACAGGGGGCCGGTAGTCAGAACACCGGGGAGCTGTTTTTT.